The 29 T cell receptor beta chains in this list originate from one sample, sequenced in a study of CD8 T cells in ankylosing spondylitis. Each CDR3 protein is one row after TCRdb ran MiXCR on the 5' RACE reads. Among 300,000 to 350,000 distinct CDR3 sequences listed, around 20% were seen once. Sequencing input: blood, either unsorted or a sorted T cell fraction (not recorded which). These receptors were obtained from a female donor with ankylosing spondylitis or in good health (not recorded which).

This clonotype came up many times. This chain connects TRBV29-1 to TRBJ2-5, with TRBD1 identical over 8 bases. V gave up 8 bases and J gave up 4 bases; unmatched junction bases: 6. The CDR3 extends over 12 amino acids. CDR1 is SQVTM and CDR2 is ANQGSEA in the germline V gene. DNA for the CDR3: TGCAGCCTGGGGGACAGGAGAGAGACCCAGTACTTC. Translating it yields CSLGDRRETQYF.

This clonotype came up a few times. The chain links TRBV20-1 to TRBJ2-7, with D tentatively TRBD2 (7 bases). The CDR3 loop spans 15 amino acids. Between the trimmed V and J ends, which lost 6 bases and 1 base, there was a span of 19 bases. Germline V CDR1 and CDR2: DFQATT, SNEGSKA (reference sequence). CDR3 amino acids: CSATKGGGWSYEQYF. CDR3 nucleotides: TGCAGTGCAACAAAAGGGGGGGGGTGGTCCTACGAGCAGTACTTC.

This clonotype was observed a handful of times. The rearrangement links TRBV20-1 to TRBJ2-5; the D is unclear. This CDR3 spans 13 amino acids. Germline CDR1 is DFQATT and CDR2 is SNEGSKA (reference sequence). The ends were cut back, 1 base at V and 3 bases at J, with 9 bases in the middle. The CDR3 DNA sequence: TGCAGTGCTAGAGTGGACCTGAAAGAGACCCAGTACTTC. Protein sequence: CSARVDLKETQYF.

The gene calls are TRBV28 and TRBJ1-1; no reliable D call. Germline values: CDR1 MDHEN, CDR2 SYDVKM. This CDR3 is built from 14 residues. The V end was cut by 1 base, the J end by 0 bases, with 6 bases between. The CDR3 loop reads CASSLFRMNTEAFF. CDR3 DNA: TGTGCCAGCAGTTTATTCAGGATGAACACTGAAGCTTTCTTT.

This clonotype was found many times. V is TRBV7-9 and J is TRBJ2-1, with 8 bases aligning to TRBD2. Losses at the gene ends were 2 bases for V and 4 bases for J; bases not matched to a gene: 1. There are 14 residues in the CDR3. Germline values: CDR1 SEHNR, CDR2 FQNEAQ (reference sequence). The chain's CDR3 is CASSLSGGYNEQFF. CDR3 nucleotides: TGTGCCAGCAGCTTATCGGGAGGGTACAATGAGCAGTTCTTC.

The rearrangement uses TRBV7-6 and TRBJ2-1; 7 bases are shared with TRBD1. V lost 1 base to trimming and J lost 6 bases; unmatched junction nucleotides: 9. Germline V gene lookup returns CDR1 SGHVS and CDR2 FNYEAQ. The CDR3 covers 16 residues. The CDR3 nucleotides are TGTGCCAGCAGCTTAGGACAGGGTGTGACCCCCAATGAGCAGTTCTTC. Residues: CASSLGQGVTPNEQFF.

This sequence joins TRBV20-1 and TRBJ2-3; D is undetermined. Deletions cut 7 bases from V and 4 bases from J, with 9 bases between. CDR3 size: 11 residues. Germline values: CDR1 DFQATT, CDR2 SNEGSKA (reference sequence). The CDR3 sequence is CSVGNSDTQYF. The CDR3 DNA sequence: TGCAGTGTCGGTAACTCAGATACGCAGTATTTT.

This clonotype was found a few times. V is TRBV20-1 and J is TRBJ2-1, with 7 bases that match TRBD2. This CDR3 is built from 15 residues. Germline values: CDR1 DFQATT, CDR2 SNEGSKA (reference sequence). With 0 bases clipped from V and 4 bases from J, the junction kept 6 bases outside the gene matches. The CDR3 nucleotides are TGCAGTGCTAGAGAACCGGGACTACCTTACAATGAGCAGTTCTTC. Its protein product is CSAREPGLPYNEQFF.

This clonotype appeared a few times. The chain uses TRBV11-2 and TRBJ2-5; the match to TRBD2 covers 7 bases. CDR3 length equals 18 residues. The ends lost 5 bases at V and 1 base at J; junction bases unmatched: 16. CDR1 and CDR2 from the germline V gene are SGHAT and FQNNGV. CDR3 in DNA: TGTGCCAGCAGCCCCTTCGGATCACACTGGACTAGCCAAGAGACCCAGTACTTC. Protein product: CASSPFGSHWTSQETQYF.

This clonotype was seen more than once but under ten times. This CDR3 reads CAWSGGGQPQHF. The CDR3, as DNA: TGTGCCTGGAGTGGGGGAGGTCAGCCCCAGCATTTT. The chain uses TRBV30 and TRBJ1-5; D unresolved. V lost 1 base, J lost 6 bases, and 7 bases lay in between. This CDR3 is 12 amino acids long. From germline, CDR1 is GTSNPN and CDR2 SVGIG (reference sequence).

This chain joins TRBV20-1 and TRBJ2-7, with a possible D match to TRBD1 (6 bases). In germline, CDR1 is DFQATT, CDR2 SNEGSKA (reference sequence). This CDR3 region has 12 residues. The CDR3 DNA sequence: TGCAGGGCTCGGACAGCAACCTACGAGCAGTACTTC. Translation gives CRARTATYEQYF.

This clonotype was seen more than once but under ten times. The chain employs TRBV20-1 and TRBJ1-3, with a possible D match to TRBD1 (5 bases). Trimming left V 1 base short and J 3 bases short, with 22 bases between. Per the germline V gene, CDR1 is DFQATT and CDR2 is SNEGSKA (reference sequence). CDR3 length: 18 residues. DNA of the CDR3: TGCAGTGCTAGAGTGCCGACGGTATTCACAGGAGGTGGAAACACCATATATTTT. It encodes CSARVPTVFTGGGNTIYF.

The chain combines TRBV20-1 with TRBJ2-7; the match to TRBD2 covers 9 bases. The CDR3 consists of 14 residues. The germline V gene encodes CDR1 DFQATT and CDR2 SNEGSKA (reference sequence). The V segment lost 1 base and the J segment 5 bases; nucleotides outside the gene matches: 6. The CDR3 spells CSARARGRVDEQYF. In DNA, the CDR3 is TGCAGTGCTAGAGCCCGCGGGAGGGTCGACGAGCAGTACTTC.

The chain recombines TRBV6-6 with TRBJ2-7; tentative D call: TRBD2 (6 bases). Germline CDR1 and CDR2: MNHNY and SVGAGI (reference sequence). V lost 6 bases and J lost 4, with 13 bases in between. The CDR3 runs 13 residues. The CDR3 sequence is CASRNSGGYEQYF. The CDR3 nucleotides read TGTGCCAGCAGAAATAGCGGAGGTTACGAGCAGTACTTC.

In this sample, this clonotype turned up many times. The chain recombines TRBV4-3 with TRBJ2-7; maybe TRBD1 (6 bases). The CDR3 sequence is 15 residues long. The V gene's germline CDR1 is LGHNA and CDR2 YSLEER. V lost 4 bases and J 2 bases, leaving 15 bases between the germline ends. CDR3 coding DNA: TGCGCCAGCAGCCTACAGGGTGACGGCCCCTACGAGCAGTACTTC. Translating it yields CASSLQGDGPYEQYF.

The chain carries TRBV6-2 or TRBV6-3 and TRBJ2-5; D is ambiguous. With 2 bases removed from V and 7 bases from J, the gap between germline ends came to 11 bases. The V gene's germline CDR1 is MNHEY and CDR2 SVGEGT. The CDR3 consists of 13 residues. CDR3 sequence: CASSYVADGTQYF. Written as DNA, the CDR3 is TGTGCCAGCAGTTACGTCGCGGACGGGACCCAGTACTTC.

This clonotype has a handful of counts. J is TRBJ2-1 and V is TRBV18; tentative D call: TRBD2 (5 bases). The CDR3 extends over 16 amino acids. The V and J ends lost 0 bases and 3 bases respectively, with 12 bases between them. CDR1 is KGHSH and CDR2 is LQKENI in the germline V gene. CDR3 bases: TGTGCCAGCTCACCACCGCAGCGGATTAACTACAATGAGCAGTTCTTC. As protein: CASSPPQRINYNEQFF.

CDR3 region: CASSLRGQGARYEQFF. CDR3 bases: TGTGCCAGCAGCTTAAGGGGACAGGGGGCGAGGTATGAGCAGTTCTTC. The chain links TRBV7-2 to TRBJ2-1, with 12 nucleotides matching TRBD1. The V segment lost 2 bases and the J segment 8 bases; nucleotides outside the gene matches: 7. The CDR3 extends over 16 amino acids. CDR1 is SGHTA, CDR2 FQGNSA, per germline.

V usage is TRBV12-3 or TRBV12-4 and J usage is TRBJ1-2; D unresolved. The CDR3 totals 14 residues. V was shortened by 6 bases and J by 2 bases, with 13 bases between the two germline ends. As DNA, the CDR3 is TGTGCCAGCAGCCAGGCTCCGGAGAACTATGGCTACACCTTC. Its protein product is CASSQAPENYGYTF.

The rearrangement links TRBV20-1 to TRBJ1-2; TRBD1 is a possible D gene (5 bases). Germline V lookup: CDR1 DFQATT, CDR2 SNEGSKA (reference sequence). Trimming pared 4 bases from V and 0 bases from J, leaving 12 bases between. The CDR3 contains 14 residues. DNA of the CDR3: TGCAGTGCTATGGGCAGGGTAGCTAACTATGGCTACACCTTC. This translates into CSAMGRVANYGYTF.

This rearrangement joins TRBV10-3 to TRBJ2-2; no firm D call. The CDR3 spans 15 residues. Trimming took off 3 bases at V and 1 base at J, with 9 bases between the two ends. Germline loops: CDR1 ENHRY, CDR2 SYGVKD. CDR3 sequence (DNA): TGTGCCATCAGTGAAAGGGTGCAGAACACCGGGGAGCTGTTTTTT. It encodes CAISERVQNTGELFF.

The chain carries TRBV6-2 or TRBV6-3 and TRBJ2-7; TRBD2 matches 14 bases. This CDR3 contains 16 residues. Germline CDR1 is MNHEY and CDR2 is SVGEGT. J gave up 3 bases and V 5 bases, and 6 bases lay outside the gene matches. CDR3 sequence: CASSNMGLAGDYEQYF. The CDR3 DNA sequence: TGTGCCAGCAGTAACATGGGACTAGCGGGAGACTACGAGCAGTACTTC.

The chain has TRBV20-1 and TRBJ2-7, with a possible D match to TRBD1 (5 bases). CDR3 length equals 13 residues. V gave up 5 bases and J gave up 2 bases, with 13 bases separating them. CDR1 is DFQATT and CDR2 is SNEGSKA in the germline V gene (reference sequence). CDR3 nucleotide sequence: TGCAGTGCTGGACGCCAAGGGGCCTACGAGCAGTACTTC. Residues: CSAGRQGAYEQYF.

The rearrangement uses TRBV7-2 and TRBJ2-5, with TRBD1 matching 7 bases. J gave up 5 bases and V 6 bases, and 9 bases lay outside the gene matches. The germline gives CDR1 SGHTA, CDR2 FQGNSA. The CDR3 is made up of 14 amino acids. For the CDR3, the DNA is TGTGCCAGCAGTTCTGGGACAGTGTGGGAGACCCAGTACTTC. It codes for CASSSGTVWETQYF. Combining the CDR3 with reference TRBV7-2 and TRBJ2-5 gives the whole variable domain GAGVSQSPSNKVTEKGKDVELRCDPISGHTALYWYRQSLGQGLEFLIYFQGNSAPDKSGLPSDRFSAERTGGSVSTLTIQRTQQEDSAVYLCASSSGTVWETQYFGPGTRLLVL.

In this sample, this clonotype turned up once. Lacking the conserved final phenylalanine or tryptophan, this CDR3 likely reflects a read error. V and J are TRBV11-2 and TRBJ1-2, with unresolved D. Germline CDR1 SGHAT, CDR2 FQNNGV. The CDR3 is 12 amino acids. The V end was cut by 2 bases, the J end by 8 bases, with 9 bases between. CDR3 DNA: TGTGCCAGCAGCTTACCAGGTCAGGGCTACACCTAC. Encoded protein: CASSLPGQGYTY.

This clonotype showed up just a few times. Germline is not matched at one junction end, which may reflect a read error. The rearrangement links TRBV20-1 to TRBJ2-7; 7 bases agree with TRBD2. The length of the CDR3 is 15 residues. CDR1 and CDR2 (germline): DFQATT, SNEGSKA (reference sequence). The CDR3 nucleotides are TGCAGTGCTAGTAGGGCCTCGGGAGGCTCCAACGAGCAGTACTTC. Amino acids: CSASRASGGSNEQYF.

This clonotype has at least ten counts. The chain is built from TRBV5-1 and TRBJ2-3, with 8 bases lining up with TRBD1. The CDR3 totals 15 residues. V was pared by 4 bases and J by 9 bases, with 13 bases of the junction left unmatched. CDR1 and CDR2 from the germline V gene are SGHRS and YFSETQ. This CDR3 is CASSLDRVRGGTQYF. CDR3 coding DNA: TGCGCCAGCAGCCTGGACAGGGTTCGAGGTGGAACGCAGTATTTT.

This clonotype was observed a few times. This sequence joins TRBV7-9 and TRBJ2-3, with D unresolved. Deletions cut 3 bases from V and 7 bases from J, with 5 bases between. CDR3 length: 11 amino acids. CDR1 is SEHNR, CDR2 FQNEAQ, per germline (reference sequence). The CDR3 bases are TGTGCCAGCAGCTTCCAGAATACGCAGTATTTT. Translating it yields CASSFQNTQYF.

There are a few counts of this clonotype. CDR3 coding DNA: TGTGCCAGCAACCTCGTTGCGGCGGAGGAGCAGTACTTC. It is translated as CASNLVAAEEQYF. The rearrangement joins TRBV6-2 or TRBV6-3 to TRBJ2-7, with no clear D. Trimming left V 7 bases short and J 7 bases short, with 17 bases between. In germline, CDR1 is MNHEY, CDR2 SVGEGT. CDR3 length: 13 residues.